This TCR beta chain was identified in a study of T-cell memory formation after mild COVID-19. This clonotype was seen at least ten times. Trimming cost V 0 bases and J 1 base, with 6 bases left between them. CDR3 size: 14 residues. Germline CDR1 LGHNA, CDR2 YNFKEQ. cDNA libraries for TCR alpha and TCR beta, carrying sample barcodes and UMIs, came from 5'RACE with constant-segment primers. TCRdb re-analysed the 5' RACE reads in MiXCR, keeping a single row per CDR3 protein. The sample contains fewer than 600,000 distinct CDR3 sequences, roughly 22% of which appear only once. The source of this sequence is an adult woman who had mild COVID-19 (a few samples of this study predate the infection). Cell type and time point are not known. This chain uses TRBV4-2 with TRBJ1-1; no reliable D call. The sample taken for sequencing was PBMCs or a T cell subset sorted from them (not recorded which). CDR3 DNA: TGTGCCAGCAGCCAAGATTCAACGAACACTGAAGCTTTCTTT. It yields the protein CASSQDSTNTEAFF.